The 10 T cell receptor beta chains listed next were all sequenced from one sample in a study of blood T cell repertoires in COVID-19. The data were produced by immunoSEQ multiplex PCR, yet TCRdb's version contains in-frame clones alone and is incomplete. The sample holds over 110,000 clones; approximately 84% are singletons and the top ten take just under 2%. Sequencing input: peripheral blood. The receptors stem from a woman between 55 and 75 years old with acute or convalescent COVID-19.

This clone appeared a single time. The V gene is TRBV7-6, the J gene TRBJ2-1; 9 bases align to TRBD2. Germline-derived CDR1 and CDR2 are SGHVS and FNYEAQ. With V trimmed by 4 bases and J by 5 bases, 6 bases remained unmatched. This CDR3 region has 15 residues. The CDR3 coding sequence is TGTGCCAGCAGCTGGATTCTAGCGGGGAACAATGAGCAGTTCTTC. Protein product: CASSWILAGNNEQFF.

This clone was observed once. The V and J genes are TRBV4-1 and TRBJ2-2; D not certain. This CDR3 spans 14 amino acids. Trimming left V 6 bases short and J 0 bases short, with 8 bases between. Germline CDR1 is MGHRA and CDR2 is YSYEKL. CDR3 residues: CASSRVPNTGELFF. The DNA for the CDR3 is TGCGCCAGCAGTCGTGTTCCGAACACCGGGGAGCTGTTTTTT.

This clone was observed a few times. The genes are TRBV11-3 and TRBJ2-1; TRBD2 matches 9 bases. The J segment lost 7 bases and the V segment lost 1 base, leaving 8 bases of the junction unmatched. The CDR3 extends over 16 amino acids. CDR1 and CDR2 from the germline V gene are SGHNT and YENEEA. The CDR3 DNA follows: TGTGCCAGCAGCTTAGGAGGAGCGGGAGGCGATAATGAGCAGTTCTTC. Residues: CASSLGGAGGDNEQFF.

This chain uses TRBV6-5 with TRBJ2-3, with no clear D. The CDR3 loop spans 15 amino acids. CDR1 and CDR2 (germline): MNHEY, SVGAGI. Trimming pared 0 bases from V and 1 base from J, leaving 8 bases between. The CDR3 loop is CASSYSPVRTDTQYF. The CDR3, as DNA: TGTGCCAGCAGTTACTCTCCCGTCCGCACAGATACGCAGTATTTT.

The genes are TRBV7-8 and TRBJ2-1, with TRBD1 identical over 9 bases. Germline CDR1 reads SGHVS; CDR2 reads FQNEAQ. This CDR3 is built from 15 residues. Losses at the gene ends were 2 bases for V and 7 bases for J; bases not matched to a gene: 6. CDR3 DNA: TGTGCCAGCAGCTTATGGGGACAGGGAGTGAATGAGCAGTTCTTC. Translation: CASSLWGQGVNEQFF.

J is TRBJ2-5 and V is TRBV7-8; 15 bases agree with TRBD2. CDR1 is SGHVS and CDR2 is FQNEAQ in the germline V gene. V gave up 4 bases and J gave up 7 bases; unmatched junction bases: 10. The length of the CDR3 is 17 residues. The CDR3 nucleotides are TGTGCCAGCAGCTCCGGCGGGACTAGCGGGAGGATGGGGACCCAGTACTTC. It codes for CASSSGGTSGRMGTQYF.

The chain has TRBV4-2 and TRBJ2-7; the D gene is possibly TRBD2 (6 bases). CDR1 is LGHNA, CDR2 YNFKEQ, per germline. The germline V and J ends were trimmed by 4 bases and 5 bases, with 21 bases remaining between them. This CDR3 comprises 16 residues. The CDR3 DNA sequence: TGTGCCAGCAGCCGCGATCGGAGGGCCGGTTTAGACGAGCAGTACTTC. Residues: CASSRDRRAGLDEQYF.

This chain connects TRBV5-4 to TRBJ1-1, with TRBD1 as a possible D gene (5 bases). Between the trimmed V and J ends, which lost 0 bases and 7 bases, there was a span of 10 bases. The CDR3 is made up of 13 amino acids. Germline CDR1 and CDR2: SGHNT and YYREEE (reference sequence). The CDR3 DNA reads TGTGCCAGCAGCTTGGAACAGGCGATTGAAGCTTTCTTT. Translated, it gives CASSLEQAIEAFF.

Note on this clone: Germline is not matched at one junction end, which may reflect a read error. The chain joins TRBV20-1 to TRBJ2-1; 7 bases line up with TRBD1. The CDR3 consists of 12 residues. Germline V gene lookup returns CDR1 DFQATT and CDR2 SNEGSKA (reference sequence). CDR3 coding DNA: TGCAGTGCCAGTCCTGACAGGGCCCTGCGGGTCTTC. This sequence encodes CSASPDRALRVF.

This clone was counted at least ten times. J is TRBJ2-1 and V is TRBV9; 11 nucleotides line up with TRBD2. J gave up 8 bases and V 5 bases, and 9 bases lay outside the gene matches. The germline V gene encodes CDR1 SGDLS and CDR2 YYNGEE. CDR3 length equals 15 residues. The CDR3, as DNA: TGTGCCAGCAGTTATAGCGGGAGGGCCAACGATGAGCAGTTCTTC. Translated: CASSYSGRANDEQFF.